A single sample gave rise to the 3 T cell receptor beta chains below, sequenced in a study of T-cell reconstitution after alpha-beta-depleted transplantation in children. Unique molecular identifiers featured in how the TCRbeta library was prepared. TCRdb processed the PCR reads anew with MiXCR; each CDR3 protein has one entry. Here the sample spans some 200,000 distinct CDR3 sequences, about 7% being singletons. Source: PBMCs, taken before TCRalphabeta/CD19-depleted stem cell transplant. These receptors all come from a boy younger than 10 with acute lymphoblastic leukemia, due to receive a stem cell transplant.

The chain combines TRBV7-9 with TRBJ1-4; D possibly corresponds to TRBD1 (6 bases). Germline CDR1 SEHNR, CDR2 FQNEAQ (reference sequence). V shed 4 bases and J shed 7 bases, with 13 bases lying between them. The CDR3 sequence is 14 residues long. The CDR3 nucleotides are TGTGCCAGCAGCTCCCAGGGGTTTCGTGAAAAACTGTTTTTT. It encodes CASSSQGFREKLFF.

Ten or more counts support this clonotype. V and J are TRBV29-1 and TRBJ2-7; D unresolved. V lost 1 base and J lost 2, with 12 bases in between. The germline CDR1 and CDR2 sequences are SQVTM and ANQGSEA. CDR3 length equals 14 residues. The CDR3 DNA sequence: TGCAGCGTTGAAGGACAACTTAACCCCTACGAGCAGTACTTC. It translates to CSVEGQLNPYEQYF.

This clonotype was recorded at least ten times. CDR3 amino acids: CASSLVTSNPADTQYF. The CDR3 region has the DNA TGTGCCAGCAGCTTAGTCACTAGTAATCCCGCGGATACGCAGTATTTT. V gene TRBV7-2 combines with J gene TRBJ2-3, with D perhaps matching TRBD2 (5 bases). Germline CDR1 reads SGHTA; CDR2 reads FQGNSA. Trimming stripped 1 base from V and 6 bases from J, with 17 bases between. The CDR3 runs to 16 residues.